This TCR beta chain was found in a study of shared clonotypes between healthy human individuals. Whole-study context: CD4 naive cells filled three plates per donor, CD4 memory three, CD8 naive two and CD8 memory one. Findings and caveats of the study: On the whole, naive subsets had larger estimated richness than memory subsets had.

Each PCR replicate from the sorted subsets contained about 180 ng DNA, which is 25,000 to 30,000 T cell genomes. TCRdb's table, derived via immunoSEQ multiplex PCR, lists solely in-frame clones and lacks some. The table records some 1 million clones, 60% to 80% of them present only once. Donors included only healthy HIV-negative adults lacking recent acute infections or vaccinations. Concerning this clone itself: What it recognizes is unknown.

Trimming cost V 2 bases and J 6 bases, with 8 bases left between them. CDR1 KGHSH and CDR2 LQKENI come from the germline V gene. The CDR3 totals 14 residues. The receptor's source is a man between 18 and 35 years old in good health. This chain links TRBV18 with TRBJ1-6; D gene uncertain. Sequences were obtained from memory CD4+ T cells sorted from blood. This sample's subset: CD45RA-negative fraction. Written as DNA, the CDR3 is TGTGCCAGCTCACCAACGGCTACTAATTCACCCCTCCACTTT. Translating gives CASSPTATNSPLHF.